This T cell receptor (beta chain) is from a study of technical replicates of blood from a few donors. There are a few counts of this clone. Repertoires were generated with immunoSEQ multiplex PCR, while TCRdb's copy carries only in-frame clones and drops some. The sample has about 84,000 clones, roughly 93% seen once; the top ten hold 0.2% to 0.25%. The clonotype comes from a human donor in good health. The sequencing sample was made of T cells isolated from PBMCs.

CDR3 sequence (DNA): TGTGCCTGGATTAGTGGAGGCACTGAAGCTTTCTTT. It encodes CAWISGGTEAFF. The gene calls are TRBV30 and TRBJ1-1; D is ambiguous. Trimming removed 4 bases at V and 4 bases at J, with 10 bases between. This CDR3 is built from 12 residues. Germline values: CDR1 GTSNPN, CDR2 SVGIG (reference sequence).